This is a list of T cell receptor beta chains from one sample in a study of blood T cell repertoires in COVID-19. Using immunoSEQ multiplex PCR, the repertoire was profiled, and TCRdb retains in-frame clones only, with some absent. This table has about 140,000 clones, 88% appearing once. The sample taken for sequencing was peripheral blood. Receptors originate from a human donor with COVID-19, enrolled during active disease. The donor label of this sample is uncertain. Each CDR3 is given with its conserved first and last residue. The order of the fields is J gene, V gene, clone size, D gene, CDR3 protein, CDR3 DNA. D genes are given only for firm matches. Clone size, where shown, is once, few, many, or a class for clones that have expanded.

j_call: TRBJ1-3
v_call: TRBV3-1/TRBV3-2
clone_size: .
d_call: .
cdr3_aa: CASSPGPGGDTIYF
cdr3_nt: TGTGCCAGCAGCCCCGGACCCGGGGGAGACACCATATATTTT

j_call: TRBJ2-7
v_call: TRBV5-6
clone_size: .
d_call: .
cdr3_aa: CASSLGGPGLEQYF
cdr3_nt: TGTGCCAGCAGCTTGGGAGGCCCAGGGCTCGAGCAGTACTTC

j_call: TRBJ2-3
v_call: TRBV9
clone_size: once
d_call: .
cdr3_aa: CASSVGRGLKQSTQYF
cdr3_nt: TGTGCCAGCAGCGTAGGGCGGGGCCTGAAACAGAGTACGCAGTATTTT

j_call: TRBJ1-2
v_call: TRBV4-1
clone_size: .
d_call: .
cdr3_aa: CASSQTTSGNYGYTF
cdr3_nt: TGCGCCAGCAGCCAAACGACCTCCGGGAACTATGGCTACACCTTC

j_call: TRBJ2-4
v_call: TRBV28
clone_size: .
d_call: TRBD1
cdr3_aa: CASGTELAKNIQYF
cdr3_nt: TGTGCCAGCGGGACAGAACTAGCCAAAAACATTCAGTACTTC

j_call: TRBJ1-2
v_call: TRBV6-5
clone_size: .
d_call: .
cdr3_aa: CASRDGNYYGYTF
cdr3_nt: TGTGCCTCACGGGATGGCAACTACTATGGCTACACCTTC

j_call: TRBJ1-1
v_call: TRBV5-5
clone_size: .
d_call: TRBD1
cdr3_aa: CASSLQWTGDRTEAFF
cdr3_nt: TGTGCCAGCAGCTTGCAATGGACAGGGGACAGGACTGAAGCTTTCTTT

j_call: TRBJ1-5
v_call: TRBV24-1
clone_size: .
d_call: TRBD1
cdr3_aa: CAIGQGEQPQHF
cdr3_nt: TGTGCCATCGGACAGGGAGAACAGCCCCAGCATTTT

j_call: TRBJ1-2
v_call: TRBV7-9
clone_size: once
d_call: .
cdr3_aa: CASSLAGYGYTF
cdr3_nt: TGTGCCAGCAGCTTAGCCGGCTATGGCTACACCTTC

j_call: TRBJ2-1
v_call: TRBV6-4
clone_size: .
d_call: TRBD2
cdr3_aa: CASSGEGSDNEQFF
cdr3_nt: TGTGCCAGCTCTGGGGAGGGATCGGACAATGAGCAGTTCTTC

j_call: TRBJ1-1
v_call: TRBV2
clone_size: .
d_call: .
cdr3_aa: CASSDLGGTNTEAFF
cdr3_nt: TGTGCCAGCAGTGACCTGGGGGGAACGAACACTGAAGCTTTCTTT

j_call: TRBJ2-5
v_call: TRBV19
clone_size: .
d_call: .
cdr3_aa: CASSIVAEQETQYF
cdr3_nt: TGTGCCAGTAGTATAGTGGCGGAGCAAGAGACCCAGTACTTC

j_call: TRBJ2-3
v_call: TRBV25-1
clone_size: .
d_call: TRBD2
cdr3_aa: CASSPLRVAGKDTQYF
cdr3_nt: TGTGCCAGCAGTCCCCTGCGAGTAGCGGGAAAAGATACGCAGTATTTT

j_call: TRBJ1-1
v_call: TRBV7-3
clone_size: .
d_call: .
cdr3_aa: CASSLRDWNTEAFF
cdr3_nt: TGTGCCAGCAGCTTAAGGGACTGGAACACTGAAGCTTTCTTT

j_call: TRBJ1-6
v_call: TRBV12-3/TRBV12-4
clone_size: .
d_call: .
cdr3_aa: CASSFLGYSPLHF
cdr3_nt: TGTGCCAGCAGTTTCCTCGGGTACTCACCCCTCCACTTT

j_call: TRBJ1-6
v_call: TRBV6-5
clone_size: .
d_call: .
cdr3_aa: CAGRKVGGASTPLHF
cdr3_nt: TGTGCCGGCAGGAAGGTCGGGGGGGCTTCGACACCCCTCCACTTT

j_call: TRBJ1-3
v_call: TRBV6-5
clone_size: .
d_call: .
cdr3_aa: CASSYSGAGNTIYF
cdr3_nt: TGTGCCAGCAGTTACTCAGGGGCTGGAAACACCATATATTTT

j_call: TRBJ2-7
v_call: TRBV20-1
clone_size: .
d_call: .
cdr3_aa: CSARLVYEQYF
cdr3_nt: TGCAGTGCTAGACTAGTTTACGAGCAGTACTTC

j_call: TRBJ2-7
v_call: TRBV6-5
clone_size: once
d_call: TRBD1
cdr3_aa: CASSSPPDRGNPQYF
cdr3_nt: TGTGCCAGCAGTTCCCCGCCGGACAGGGGGAATCCGCAGTACTTC

j_call: TRBJ2-6
v_call: TRBV19
clone_size: once
d_call: .
cdr3_aa: CASSLLRGSGANVLTF
cdr3_nt: TGTGCCAGTAGCCTCCTACGGGGGTCTGGGGCCAACGTCCTGACTTTC

j_call: TRBJ1-5
v_call: TRBV9
clone_size: .
d_call: .
cdr3_aa: CASSSTGSNQPQHF
cdr3_nt: TGTGCCAGCAGCTCAACAGGGAGCAATCAGCCCCAGCATTTT

j_call: TRBJ1-1
v_call: TRBV5-1
clone_size: .
d_call: TRBD1
cdr3_aa: CASSLLGQGDTEAFF
cdr3_nt: TGCGCCAGCAGCCTCTTGGGACAGGGGGACACTGAAGCTTTCTTT

j_call: TRBJ1-1
v_call: TRBV6-4
clone_size: .
d_call: .
cdr3_aa: CASSKDRNTEAFF
cdr3_nt: TGTGCCAGCAGTAAGGACAGGAACACTGAAGCTTTCTTT

j_call: TRBJ1-2
v_call: TRBV28
clone_size: .
d_call: .
cdr3_aa: CASSLEDRRSNYGYTF
cdr3_nt: TGTGCCAGCAGTTTAGAGGATCGTCGTTCTAACTATGGCTACACCTTC

j_call: TRBJ2-4
v_call: TRBV19
clone_size: .
d_call: .
cdr3_aa: CASRGAGDNIQYF
cdr3_nt: TGTGCCAGTAGGGGGGCAGGGGATAACATTCAGTACTTC

j_call: TRBJ1-1
v_call: TRBV5-4
clone_size: .
d_call: .
cdr3_aa: CASSLVQGRGTEAFF
cdr3_nt: TGTGCCAGCAGCTTGGTACAGGGCAGAGGCACTGAAGCTTTCTTT

j_call: TRBJ2-5
v_call: TRBV19
clone_size: .
d_call: TRBD1
cdr3_aa: CASSIAGTEETQYF
cdr3_nt: TGTGCCAGTAGTATAGCCGGGACAGAGGAGACCCAGTACTTC

j_call: TRBJ1-1
v_call: TRBV10-3
clone_size: .
d_call: TRBD1
cdr3_aa: CAISYTGGSTEAFF
cdr3_nt: TGTGCCATCAGTTACACAGGGGGCAGTACTGAAGCTTTCTTT

j_call: TRBJ2-7
v_call: TRBV6-5
clone_size: once
d_call: .
cdr3_aa: CASSTPGLYEQYF
cdr3_nt: TGTGCCAGCAGTACGCCAGGGTTGTACGAGCAGTACTTC

j_call: TRBJ1-2
v_call: TRBV11-3
clone_size: .
d_call: TRBD1
cdr3_aa: CASSLEGGITTGYGYTF
cdr3_nt: TGTGCCAGCAGCTTAGAAGGGGGCATAACGACGGGCTATGGCTACACCTTC

j_call: TRBJ1-1
v_call: TRBV10-3
clone_size: .
d_call: .
cdr3_aa: CAISGDRIKAFF
cdr3_nt: TGTGCCATCAGTGGAGACAGGATAAAAGCTTTCTTT

j_call: TRBJ1-2
v_call: TRBV29-1
clone_size: .
d_call: TRBD1
cdr3_aa: CSVRTGGGYGYTF
cdr3_nt: TGCAGCGTTCGGACAGGGGGGGGCTATGGCTACACCTTC

j_call: TRBJ2-5
v_call: TRBV24-1
clone_size: .
d_call: TRBD2
cdr3_aa: CATGSGGVETQYF
cdr3_nt: TGTGCCACCGGGAGTGGGGGGGTGGAGACCCAGTACTTC

j_call: TRBJ1-4
v_call: TRBV14
clone_size: .
d_call: .
cdr3_aa: CASSQDRGTATNEKLFF
cdr3_nt: TGTGCCAGCAGCCAAGACAGGGGAACGGCAACTAATGAAAAACTGTTTTTT

j_call: TRBJ2-2
v_call: TRBV10-2
clone_size: .
d_call: .
cdr3_aa: CASIRRETGELFF
cdr3_nt: TGCGCCAGCATCAGACGGGAAACCGGGGAGCTGTTTTTT

j_call: TRBJ1-1
v_call: TRBV2
clone_size: .
d_call: .
cdr3_aa: CASAGQKNTEAFF
cdr3_nt: TGTGCCAGCGCTGGACAAAAGAACACTGAAGCTTTCTTT

j_call: TRBJ2-7
v_call: TRBV23-1
clone_size: .
d_call: .
cdr3_aa: CASSQSGQGGGEQYF
cdr3_nt: TGCGCCAGCAGTCAATCGGGGCAGGGAGGTGGCGAGCAGTACTTC

j_call: TRBJ2-7
v_call: TRBV7-9
clone_size: .
d_call: .
cdr3_aa: CASSLADRGEVDEQYF
cdr3_nt: TGTGCCAGCAGCTTAGCTGACCGTGGGGAGGTCGACGAGCAGTACTTC

j_call: TRBJ2-5
v_call: TRBV5-1
clone_size: .
d_call: .
cdr3_aa: CASSLVSQAQETQYF
cdr3_nt: TGCGCCAGCAGCTTGGTATCGCAGGCTCAAGAGACCCAGTACTTC

j_call: TRBJ1-6
v_call: TRBV5-1
clone_size: few
d_call: .
cdr3_aa: CASSSDGYGNSPLHF
cdr3_nt: TGCGCCAGCAGCTCTGACGGTTACGGGAATTCACCCCTCCACTTT

j_call: TRBJ1-4
v_call: TRBV9
clone_size: .
d_call: TRBD1
cdr3_aa: CASSGNGQGINEKLFF
cdr3_nt: TGTGCCAGCAGCGGAAACGGACAGGGGATTAATGAAAAACTGTTTTTT

j_call: TRBJ1-4
v_call: TRBV6-5
clone_size: .
d_call: .
cdr3_aa: CASSSSTGLTNEKLFF
cdr3_nt: TGTGCCAGCAGTTCCTCAACAGGGCTCACTAATGAAAAACTGTTTTTT

j_call: TRBJ2-7
v_call: TRBV5-6
clone_size: .
d_call: TRBD1
cdr3_aa: CASSSTGGGPYEQYF
cdr3_nt: TGTGCCAGCAGCTCGACAGGGGGTGGGCCCTACGAGCAGTACTTC

j_call: TRBJ1-4
v_call: TRBV6-5
clone_size: .
d_call: TRBD1
cdr3_aa: CASSFGTGRNEKLFF
cdr3_nt: TGTGCCAGCAGTTTTGGGACAGGGAGGAATGAAAAACTGTTTTTT

j_call: TRBJ2-1
v_call: TRBV29-1
clone_size: .
d_call: TRBD2
cdr3_aa: CSVATSDYNEQFF
cdr3_nt: TGCAGCGTAGCCACTAGCGACTACAATGAGCAGTTCTTC

j_call: TRBJ1-6
v_call: TRBV5-6
clone_size: .
d_call: .
cdr3_aa: CASSFRRGSSYNSPLHF
cdr3_nt: TGTGCCAGCAGCTTTAGACGAGGAAGCTCCTATAATTCACCCCTCCACTTT

j_call: TRBJ1-2
v_call: TRBV9
clone_size: .
d_call: TRBD1
cdr3_aa: CASSGRTGHYGYTF
cdr3_nt: TGTGCCAGCAGCGGTCGGACAGGTCACTATGGCTACACCTTC

j_call: TRBJ2-5
v_call: TRBV3-1/TRBV3-2
clone_size: .
d_call: .
cdr3_aa: CASSQAGTLGEAQYF
cdr3_nt: TGTGCCAGCAGCCAAGCCGGGACACTGGGAGAGGCCCAGTACTTC

j_call: TRBJ2-3
v_call: TRBV27
clone_size: .
d_call: TRBD2
cdr3_aa: CASSYQAGGLTDTQYF
cdr3_nt: TGTGCCAGCAGTTACCAGGCGGGAGGCCTCACAGATACGCAGTATTTT

j_call: TRBJ2-5
v_call: TRBV3-1/TRBV3-2
clone_size: .
d_call: TRBD2
cdr3_aa: CASDGGVGETQYF
cdr3_nt: TGTGCCAGCGACGGGGGGGTAGGAGAGACCCAGTACTTC